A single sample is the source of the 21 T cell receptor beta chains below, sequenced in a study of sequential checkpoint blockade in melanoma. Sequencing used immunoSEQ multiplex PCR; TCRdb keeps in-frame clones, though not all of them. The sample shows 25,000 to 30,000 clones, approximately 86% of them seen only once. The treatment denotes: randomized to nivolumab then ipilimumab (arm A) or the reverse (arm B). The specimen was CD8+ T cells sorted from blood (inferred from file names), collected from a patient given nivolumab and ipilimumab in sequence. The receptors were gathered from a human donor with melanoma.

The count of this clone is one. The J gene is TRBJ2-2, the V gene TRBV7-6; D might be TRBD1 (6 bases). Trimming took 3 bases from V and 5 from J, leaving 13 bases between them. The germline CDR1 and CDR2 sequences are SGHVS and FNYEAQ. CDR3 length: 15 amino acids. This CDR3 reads CASSFRGLATGELFF. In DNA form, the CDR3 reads TGTGCCAGCAGCTTCAGGGGTCTAGCTACCGGGGAGCTGTTTTTT.

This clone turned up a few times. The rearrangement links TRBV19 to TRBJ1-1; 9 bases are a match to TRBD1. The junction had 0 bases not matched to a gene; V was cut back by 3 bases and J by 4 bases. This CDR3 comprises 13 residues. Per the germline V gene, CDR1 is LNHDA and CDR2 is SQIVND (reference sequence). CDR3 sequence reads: CASSMTGGTEAFF. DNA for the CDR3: TGTGCCAGTAGTATGACAGGGGGCACTGAAGCTTTCTTT.

This chain's CDR3 is CASSLAGAYNEQFF. CDR3 nucleotide sequence: TGTGCCAGCAGTTTAGCGGGAGCCTACAATGAGCAGTTCTTC. The chain carries TRBV27 and TRBJ2-1; TRBD2 matches at 7 bases. The junction had 0 bases not matched to a gene; V was cut back by 2 bases and J by 2 bases. The CDR3 has 14 amino acids. CDR1 is MNHEY, CDR2 SMNVEV, per germline (reference sequence).

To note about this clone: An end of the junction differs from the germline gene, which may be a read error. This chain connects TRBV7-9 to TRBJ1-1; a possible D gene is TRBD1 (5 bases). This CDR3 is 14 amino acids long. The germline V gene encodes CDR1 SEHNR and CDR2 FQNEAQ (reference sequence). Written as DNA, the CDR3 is TGCGCCAGCAGCCCCGTGGAGGGGCACACTGAAGCTTTCTTT. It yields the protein CASSPVEGHTEAFF.

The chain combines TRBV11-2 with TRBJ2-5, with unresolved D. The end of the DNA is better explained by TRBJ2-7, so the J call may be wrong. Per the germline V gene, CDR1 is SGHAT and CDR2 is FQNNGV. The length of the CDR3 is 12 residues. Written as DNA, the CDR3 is TGTGCCAGCAGCTTACCAACGGTCGAGCAGTACTTC. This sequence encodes CASSLPTVEQYF.

The CDR3, as DNA: TGTGCCAGCAGCTTACAGGGAGTCACCTACGAGCAGTACTTC. It encodes CASSLQGVTYEQYF. The genes are TRBV5-4 and TRBJ2-7; maybe TRBD1 (6 bases). This CDR3 has 14 amino acids. V gave up 2 bases and J gave up 2 bases, with 11 bases separating them. Germline V gene sequence: CDR1 SGHNT, CDR2 YYREEE (reference sequence).

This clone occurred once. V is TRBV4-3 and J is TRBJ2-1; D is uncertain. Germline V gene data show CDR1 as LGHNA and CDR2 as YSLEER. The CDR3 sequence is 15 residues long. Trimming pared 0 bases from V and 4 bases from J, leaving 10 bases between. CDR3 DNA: TGCGCCAGCAGCCAAGATAATAGCCGTTACAATGAGCAGTTCTTC. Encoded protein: CASSQDNSRYNEQFF.

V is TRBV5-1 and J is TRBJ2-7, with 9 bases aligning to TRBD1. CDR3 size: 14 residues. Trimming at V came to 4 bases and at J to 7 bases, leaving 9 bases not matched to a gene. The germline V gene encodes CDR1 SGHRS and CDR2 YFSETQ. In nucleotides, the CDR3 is TGCGCCAGCAGCCTGGGACAGGGAGGTAAGGAGCAGTACTTC. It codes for CASSLGQGGKEQYF.

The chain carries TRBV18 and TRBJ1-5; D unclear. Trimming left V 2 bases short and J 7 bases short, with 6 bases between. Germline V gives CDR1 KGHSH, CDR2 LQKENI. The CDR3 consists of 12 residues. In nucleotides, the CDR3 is TGTGCCAGCTCACCAGGGCAGCAGCCCCAGCATTTT. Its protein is CASSPGQQPQHF.

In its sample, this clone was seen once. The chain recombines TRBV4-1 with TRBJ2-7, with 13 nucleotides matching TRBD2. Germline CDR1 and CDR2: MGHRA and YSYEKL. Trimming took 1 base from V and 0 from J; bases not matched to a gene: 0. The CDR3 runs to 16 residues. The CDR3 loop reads CASSQGLAGGSYEQYF. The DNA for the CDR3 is TGCGCCAGCAGCCAAGGACTAGCGGGGGGCTCCTACGAGCAGTACTTC.

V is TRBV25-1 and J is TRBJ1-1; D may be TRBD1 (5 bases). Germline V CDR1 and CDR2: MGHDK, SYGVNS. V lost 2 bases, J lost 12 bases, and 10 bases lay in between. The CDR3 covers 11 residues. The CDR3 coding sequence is TGTGCCAGCAGTGAAGGACAACCGACTTTCTTT. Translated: CASSEGQPTFF.

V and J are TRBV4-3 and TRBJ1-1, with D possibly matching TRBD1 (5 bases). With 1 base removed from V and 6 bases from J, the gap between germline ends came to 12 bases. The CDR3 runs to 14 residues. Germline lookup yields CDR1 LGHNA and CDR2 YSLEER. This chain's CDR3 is CASSQVAGYPEAFF. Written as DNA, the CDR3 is TGCGCCAGCAGCCAAGTAGCAGGGTACCCTGAAGCTTTCTTT.

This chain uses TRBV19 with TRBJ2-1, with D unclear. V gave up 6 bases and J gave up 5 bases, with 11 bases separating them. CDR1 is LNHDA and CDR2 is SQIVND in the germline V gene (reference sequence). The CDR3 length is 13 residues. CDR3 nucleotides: TGTGCCAGTAGCCCCGGGTCCCACAATGAGCAGTTCTTC. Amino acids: CASSPGSHNEQFF.

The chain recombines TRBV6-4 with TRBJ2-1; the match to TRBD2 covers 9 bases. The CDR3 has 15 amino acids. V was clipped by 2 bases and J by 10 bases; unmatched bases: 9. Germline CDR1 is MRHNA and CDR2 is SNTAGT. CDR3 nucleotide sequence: TGTGCCAGCAGTGACGGGGCGGGGGGGCCGGAGGAGCAGTTCTTC. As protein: CASSDGAGGPEEQFF.

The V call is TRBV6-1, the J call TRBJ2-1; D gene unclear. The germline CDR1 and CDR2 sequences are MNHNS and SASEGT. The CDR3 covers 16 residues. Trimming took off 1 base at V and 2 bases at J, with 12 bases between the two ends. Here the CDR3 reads CASSEVVVYPYNEQFF. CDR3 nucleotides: TGTGCCAGCAGTGAAGTTGTAGTCTATCCCTACAATGAGCAGTTCTTC.

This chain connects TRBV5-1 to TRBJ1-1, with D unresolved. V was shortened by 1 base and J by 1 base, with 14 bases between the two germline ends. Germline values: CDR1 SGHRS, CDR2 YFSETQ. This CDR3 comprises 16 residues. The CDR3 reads CASSLPGGGKNTEAFF. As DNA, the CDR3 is TGCGCCAGCAGCTTGCCGGGTGGAGGGAAGAACACTGAAGCTTTCTTT.

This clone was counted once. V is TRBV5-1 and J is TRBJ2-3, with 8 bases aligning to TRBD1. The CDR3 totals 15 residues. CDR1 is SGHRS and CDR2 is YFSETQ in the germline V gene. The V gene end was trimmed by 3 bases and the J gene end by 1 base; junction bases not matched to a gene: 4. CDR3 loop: CASSSGQGGTDTQYF. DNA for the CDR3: TGCGCCAGCAGCTCAGGACAGGGAGGCACAGATACGCAGTATTTT. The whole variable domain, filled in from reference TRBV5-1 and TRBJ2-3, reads KAGVTQTPRYLIKTRGQQVTLSCSPISGHRSVSWYQQTPGQGLQFLFEYFSETQRNKGNFPGRFSGRQFSNSRSEMNVSTLELGDSALYLCASSSGQGGTDTQYFGPGTRLTVL.

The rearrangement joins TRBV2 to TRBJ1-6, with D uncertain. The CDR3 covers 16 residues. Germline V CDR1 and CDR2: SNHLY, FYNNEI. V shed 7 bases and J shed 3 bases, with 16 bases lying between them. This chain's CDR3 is CASTNTSVIYNSPLHF. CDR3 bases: TGTGCCAGCACCAATACATCTGTAATCTATAATTCACCCCTCCACTTT. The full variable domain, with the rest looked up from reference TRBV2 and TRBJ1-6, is EPEVTQTPSHQVTQMGQEVILRCVPISNHLYFYWYRQILGQKVEFLVSFYNNEISEKSEIFDDQFSVERPDGSNFTLKIRSTKLEDSAMYFCASTNTSVIYNSPLHFGNGTRLTVT.

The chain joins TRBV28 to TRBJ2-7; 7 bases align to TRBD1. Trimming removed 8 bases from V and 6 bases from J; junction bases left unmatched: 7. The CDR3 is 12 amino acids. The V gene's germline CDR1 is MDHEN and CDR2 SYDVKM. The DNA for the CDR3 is TGTGCCAGCGAGGGGGCCTCTCTCGAGCAGTACTTC. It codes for CASEGASLEQYF.

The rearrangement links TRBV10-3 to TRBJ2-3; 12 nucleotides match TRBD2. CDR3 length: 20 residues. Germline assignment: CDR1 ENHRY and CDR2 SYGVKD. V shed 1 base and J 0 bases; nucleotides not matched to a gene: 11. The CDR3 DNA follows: TGTGCCATCAGTGAGTTAGGGGGACTAGCGGGCCTTGATAGCACAGATACGCAGTATTTT. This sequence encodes CAISELGGLAGLDSTDTQYF.

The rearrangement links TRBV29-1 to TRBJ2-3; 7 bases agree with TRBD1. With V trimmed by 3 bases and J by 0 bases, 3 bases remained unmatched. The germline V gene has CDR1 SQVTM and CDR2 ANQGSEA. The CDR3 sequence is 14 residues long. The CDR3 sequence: CSVEGQISTDTQYF. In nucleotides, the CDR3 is TGCAGCGTTGAGGGACAGATTAGCACAGATACGCAGTATTTT.